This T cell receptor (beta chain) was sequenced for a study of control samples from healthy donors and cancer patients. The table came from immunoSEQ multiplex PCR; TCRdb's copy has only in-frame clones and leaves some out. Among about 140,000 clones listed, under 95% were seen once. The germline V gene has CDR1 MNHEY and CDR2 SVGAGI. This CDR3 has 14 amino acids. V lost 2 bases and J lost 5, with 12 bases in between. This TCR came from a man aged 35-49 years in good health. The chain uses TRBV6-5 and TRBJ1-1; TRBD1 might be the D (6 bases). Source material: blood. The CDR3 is CASSYVQGDTEAFF. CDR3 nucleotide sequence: TGTGCCAGCAGTTACGTACAGGGTGATACTGAAGCTTTCTTT.